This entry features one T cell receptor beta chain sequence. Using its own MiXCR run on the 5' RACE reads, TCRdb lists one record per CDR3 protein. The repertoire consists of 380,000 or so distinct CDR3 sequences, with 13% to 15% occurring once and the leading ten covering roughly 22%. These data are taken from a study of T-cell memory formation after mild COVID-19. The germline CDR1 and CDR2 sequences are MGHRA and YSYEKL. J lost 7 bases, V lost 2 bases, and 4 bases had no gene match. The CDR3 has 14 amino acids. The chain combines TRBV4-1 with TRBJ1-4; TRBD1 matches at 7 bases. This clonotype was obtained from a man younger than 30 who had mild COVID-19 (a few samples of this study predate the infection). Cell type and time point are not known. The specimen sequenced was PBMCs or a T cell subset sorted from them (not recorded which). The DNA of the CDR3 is TGCGCCAGCAGCCAAAACAACAGGGGTGAAAAACTGTTTTTT. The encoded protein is CASSQNNRGEKLFF.